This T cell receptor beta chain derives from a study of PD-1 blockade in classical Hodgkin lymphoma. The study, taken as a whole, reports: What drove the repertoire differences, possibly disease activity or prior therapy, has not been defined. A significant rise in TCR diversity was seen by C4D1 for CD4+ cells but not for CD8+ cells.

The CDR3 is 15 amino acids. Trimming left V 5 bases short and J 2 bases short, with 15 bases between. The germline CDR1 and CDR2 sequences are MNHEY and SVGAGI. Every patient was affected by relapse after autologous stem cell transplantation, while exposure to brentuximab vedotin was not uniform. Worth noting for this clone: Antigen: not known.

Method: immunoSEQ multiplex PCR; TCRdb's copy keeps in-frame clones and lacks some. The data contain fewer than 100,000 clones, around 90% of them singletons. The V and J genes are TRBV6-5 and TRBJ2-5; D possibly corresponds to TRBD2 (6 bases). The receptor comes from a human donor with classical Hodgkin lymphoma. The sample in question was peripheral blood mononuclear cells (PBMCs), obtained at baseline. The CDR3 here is CASSRVAVEQETQYF. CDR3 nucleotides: TGTGCCAGCAGTAGAGTAGCGGTAGAACAAGAGACCCAGTACTTC.